The 20 T cell receptor beta chains reported below all come from one sample, sequenced in a study of T cells in Graves' hyperthyroidism and ophthalmopathy. Regions amplified from RNA transcripts were the TCR beta CDR3 regions. The primer set for the first-round RT-PCR of the TCR CDR3 was HTBI. MiXCR, applied by TCRdb to the multiplex PCR reads, yields one record per CDR3 protein. This sample has more than 600,000 distinct CDR3 sequences, with roughly 15% found just once. Sample: blood. Receptors originate from a man younger than 35 with Graves' hyperthyroidism.

This clonotype was picked up many times. The chain combines TRBV2 with TRBJ2-7; 8 bases map to TRBD1. The trim removed 7 bases at V and 3 bases at J, leaving 8 bases unmatched. This CDR3 contains 14 residues. Germline V gene sequence: CDR1 SNHLY, CDR2 FYNNEI. The CDR3 coding sequence is TGTGCCAGCATTCGGACAGGGTATAACTACGAGCAGTACTTC. Protein product: CASIRTGYNYEQYF.

In its sample, this clonotype was seen a few times. One junction end does not reproduce the germline sequence, and a read error may be involved. This chain links TRBV7-7 with TRBJ2-7; D assignment may be TRBD1 or TRBD2 (5 bases each). The germline CDR1 and CDR2 sequences are SSHAT and FNYEAQ (reference sequence). The CDR3 is 15 residues long. The CDR3 loop is CASSLATGPTYEQYF. The CDR3 coding sequence is TGTGCTAGCAGCTTGGCGACGGGACCTACCTACGAGCAGTACTTC. Looking up the rest from reference TRBV7-7 and TRBJ2-7 gives the full variable domain: GAGVSQSPRYKVTKRGQDVTLRCDPISSHATLYWYQQALGQGPEFLTYFNYEAQPDKSGLPSDRFSAERPEGSISTLTIQRTEQRDSAMYRCASSLATGPTYEQYFGPGTRLTVT.

This clonotype has only a few counts. For the CDR3, the DNA is TGTGCTAGTGCCCCGGGACCCTACGCCTACAATGAGCAGTTCTTC. This codes for CASAPGPYAYNEQFF. V is TRBV12-5 and J is TRBJ2-1; the D gene could be TRBD1 or TRBD2 (5 bases each). Trimming left V 7 bases short and J 2 bases short, with 15 bases between. Germline loops: CDR1 LGHNT, CDR2 FRNRAP. CDR3 length: 15 amino acids.

The V gene is TRBV15, the J gene TRBJ1-2; TRBD1 is a possible D gene (5 bases). The CDR3 spans 16 residues. The germline V gene encodes CDR1 LNHNV and CDR2 YYDKDF (reference sequence). V lost 3 bases and J 5 bases, leaving 19 bases between the germline ends. The CDR3 DNA reads TGTGCCACCAGCAGTCTTGGGGCATCCAACGGTTATGGCTACACCTTC. Amino acid sequence: CATSSLGASNGYGYTF. Looking up the rest from reference TRBV15 and TRBJ1-2 gives the full variable domain: DAMVIQNPRYQVTQFGKPVTLSCSQTLNHNVMYWYQQKSSQAPKLLFHYYDKDFNNEADTPDNFQSRRPNTSFCFLDIRSPGLGDTAMYLCATSSLGASNGYGYTFGSGTRLTVV.

This clonotype was seen at least ten times. The rearrangement joins TRBV11-2 to TRBJ2-2; the D gene is possibly TRBD2 (5 bases). Germline V gene lookup returns CDR1 SGHAT and CDR2 FQNNGV. V lost 10 bases to trimming and J lost 5 bases, with 11 bases between them. The CDR3 length is 12 residues. CDR3 protein: CANRERTGELFF. CDR3 DNA: TGTGCCAATAGGGAGCGGACCGGGGAGCTGTTTTTT.

This clonotype was observed many times. The V call is TRBV2, the J call TRBJ1-6, with D perhaps matching TRBD1 (5 bases). Germline lookup yields CDR1 SNHLY and CDR2 FYNNEI. The CDR3 is made up of 16 amino acids. Trimming pared 3 bases from V and 1 base from J, leaving 10 bases between. The CDR3 nucleotides are TGTGCCAGCAGTGAGGGGCCCCGGTCCTATAATTCACCCCTCCACTTT. Protein sequence: CASSEGPRSYNSPLHF.

This clonotype appeared a few times. The chain carries TRBV6-2 or TRBV6-3 and TRBJ1-2; 7 bases agree with TRBD1. The CDR3 is made up of 16 amino acids. V lost 0 bases to trimming and J lost 3 bases; unmatched junction nucleotides: 7. Looked up from germline, CDR1 is MNHEY and CDR2 is SVGEGT. The DNA of the CDR3 is TGTGCCAGCAGTTACTCCCTTCAAACAGGGGACTATGGCTACACCTTC. Encoded protein: CASSYSLQTGDYGYTF.

The chain joins TRBV30 to TRBJ1-2; no reliable D call. The V gene lost 7 bases and the J gene lost 4 bases, with 13 bases spanning the gap. The CDR3 length is 12 residues. Germline-derived CDR1 and CDR2 are GTSNPN and SVGIG (reference sequence). CDR3 sequence: CASGRVVYGYTF. The DNA for the CDR3 is TGTGCCTCAGGTAGAGTCGTCTATGGCTACACCTTC.

Ten or more counts support this clonotype. This sequence joins TRBV30 and TRBJ2-5, with D unclear. The CDR3 consists of 13 residues. Trimming cost V 0 bases and J 5 bases, with 10 bases left between them. Germline V lookup: CDR1 GTSNPN, CDR2 SVGIG (reference sequence). The chain's CDR3 is CAWSVASPETQYF. The CDR3 coding sequence is TGTGCCTGGAGTGTAGCCAGCCCCGAGACCCAGTACTTC.

Remarks on this clonotype: The conserved phenylalanine or tryptophan normally closing the CDR3 is absent here, so this likely arose from a read error. The rearrangement joins TRBV18 to TRBJ2-3; TRBD2 aligns across 9 bases. The germline gives CDR1 KGHSH, CDR2 LQKENI. The length of the CDR3 is 13 residues. J was trimmed by 4 bases and V by 7 bases; bases with no gene match: 3. The CDR3 protein is CASCSGRSDTQYL. CDR3 DNA sequence: TGTGCCAGCTGTAGCGGGAGATCAGATACGCAGTATTTA.

The chain has TRBV15 and TRBJ2-1, with no clear D. V shed 3 bases and J shed 4 bases, with 16 bases lying between them. The CDR3 totals 16 residues. The germline CDR1 and CDR2 sequences are LNHNV and YYDKDF (reference sequence). CDR3 region: CATSRAARLGYNEQFF. The CDR3 nucleotides read TGTGCCACCAGCAGGGCGGCTCGGTTAGGGTACAATGAGCAGTTCTTC.

At least ten counts were recorded for this clonotype. The chain recombines TRBV28 with TRBJ2-5; D uncertain. V lost 5 bases, J lost 4 bases, and 14 bases lay in between. Germline CDR1 reads MDHEN; CDR2 reads SYDVKM. This CDR3 has 14 residues. The CDR3 DNA reads as TGTGCCAGCAGTCTTCTCAGCGAAACAGAGACCCAGTACTTC. Encoded protein: CASSLLSETETQYF.

This clonotype was observed at least ten times. The chain joins TRBV19 to TRBJ2-7; TRBD1 agrees at 10 bases. This CDR3 contains 17 residues. J gave up 3 bases and V 5 bases, and 13 bases lay outside the gene matches. Per the germline V gene, CDR1 is LNHDA and CDR2 is SQIVND (reference sequence). CDR3 amino acids: CASSDRGRRQGVYEQYF. Here the CDR3 DNA reads TGTGCCAGTAGTGACAGGGGGCGCCGCCAAGGAGTCTACGAGCAGTACTTC.

This clonotype turned up a few times. V gene TRBV5-4 combines with J gene TRBJ2-2; 11 bases are shared with TRBD2. Germline V gene data show CDR1 as SGHNT and CDR2 as YYREEE (reference sequence). The CDR3 extends over 18 amino acids. J lost 1 base, V lost 4 bases, and 9 bases had no gene match. The chain's CDR3 is CASSRGIAGGLNTGELFF. In nucleotides, the CDR3 is TGTGCCAGCAGCCGTGGGATAGCGGGAGGGCTGAACACCGGGGAGCTGTTTTTT.

CDR3 DNA: TGTGCCAGCAGCACCCAGGGGGCGCCTCACTACGAGCAGTACTTC. Its protein is CASSTQGAPHYEQYF. This sequence joins TRBV9 and TRBJ2-7; 8 nucleotides line up with TRBD1. The trim removed 4 bases at V and 3 bases at J, leaving 9 bases unmatched. The CDR3 sequence is 15 residues long. The germline V gene encodes CDR1 SGDLS and CDR2 YYNGEE. The variable domain in full, with the rest retrieved from reference TRBV9 and TRBJ2-7, is DSGVTQTPKHLITATGQRVTLRCSPRSGDLSVYWYQQSLDQGLQFLIQYYNGEERAKGNILERFSAQQFPDLHSELNLSSLELGDSALYFCASSTQGAPHYEQYFGPGTRLTVT.

The chain uses TRBV28 and TRBJ2-7, with TRBD1 matching 10 bases. V lost 6 bases to trimming and J lost 5 bases; unmatched junction nucleotides: 7. The CDR3 is 14 amino acids. Germline CDR1 reads MDHEN; CDR2 reads SYDVKM. The CDR3 coding sequence is TGTGCCAGCAGCTCCTTGACAGGGGGCCACGAGCAGTACTTC. This sequence encodes CASSSLTGGHEQYF.

This chain connects TRBV12-3 or TRBV12-4 to TRBJ1-5; D remains ambiguous. CDR3 length equals 13 residues. V lost 2 bases and J lost 7, with 9 bases in between. The DNA of the CDR3 is TGTGCCAGCAGTTTAACAGAGCGGCAGCCCCAGCATTTT. Protein: CASSLTERQPQHF.

This clonotype was counted a few times. The chain carries TRBV10-3 and TRBJ1-1, with D unclear. This CDR3 has 15 amino acids. Trimming took 0 bases from V and 0 from J, leaving 8 bases between them. Germline lookup yields CDR1 ENHRY and CDR2 SYGVKD. In nucleotides, the CDR3 is TGTGCCATCAGTGAGTCGAATTCGATGAACACTGAAGCTTTCTTT. This encodes CAISESNSMNTEAFF.

This clonotype was seen repeatedly, ten times or more. This chain links TRBV11-3 with TRBJ2-7; 8 positions agree with TRBD1. Germline CDR1 is SGHNT and CDR2 is YENEEA. CDR3 length: 17 residues. V lost 5 bases, J lost 4 bases, and 16 bases stayed unmatched. The CDR3 bases are TGTGCCAGCAGCCAAGAGGGCGGTCAGGGGGCGCAGTACGAGCAGTACTTC. Its translation: CASSQEGGQGAQYEQYF.

This clonotype has only a few counts. The J gene is TRBJ2-3, the V gene TRBV7-9; no clear D. CDR3 length: 12 residues. CDR1 and CDR2 from the germline V gene are SEHNR and FQNEAQ (reference sequence). Between the trimmed V and J ends, which lost 6 bases and 2 bases, there was a span of 6 bases. The CDR3 spells CASRLATDTQYF. The CDR3 DNA reads TGTGCCAGCAGACTCGCCACAGATACGCAGTATTTT. Full variable domain (outside the CDR3, taken from reference TRBV7-9 and TRBJ2-3): DTGVSQNPRHKITKRGQNVTFRCDPISEHNRLYWYRQTLGQGPEFLTYFQNEAQLEKSRLLSDRFSAERPKGSFSTLEIQRTEQGDSAMYLCASRLATDTQYFGPGTRLTVL.